The 17 T cell receptor beta chains below come from one sample, sequenced in a study of cytotoxic CD8 clonotypes in ibrutinib-treated CLL. Produced via immunoSEQ multiplex PCR; TCRdb's table is partial and in-frame only. This repertoire shows some 76,000 clones, roughly 80% found once; its top ten account for 38%. The specimen comprised PBMCs, sampled after 24 months of ibrutinib treatment. The receptors stem from a human donor with chronic lymphocytic leukemia.

V and J are TRBV7-3 and TRBJ2-3, with 7 positions matching TRBD1. Germline V gene sequence: CDR1 SGHTA, CDR2 FQGTGA. J lost 6 bases, V lost 2 bases, and 2 bases had no gene match. The CDR3 sequence is 13 residues long. This CDR3 is CASSLDRADTQYF. The CDR3, as DNA: TGTGCCAGCAGCTTAGACAGGGCTGATACGCAGTATTTT.

V gene TRBV5-4 combines with J gene TRBJ1-1; perhaps TRBD1 as D (5 bases). Trimming cost V 0 bases and J 5 bases, with 8 bases left between them. The CDR3 has 13 amino acids. Germline lookup yields CDR1 SGHNT and CDR2 YYREEE (reference sequence). CDR3 in amino acids: CASSLGGVTEAFF. For the CDR3, the DNA is TGTGCCAGCAGCTTGGGGGGGGTTACTGAAGCTTTCTTT.

The rearrangement uses TRBV5-1 and TRBJ2-7, with 12 bases aligning to TRBD2. Germline-derived CDR1 and CDR2 are SGHRS and YFSETQ. Trimming cost V 3 bases and J 3 bases; bases outside gene matches: 4. The CDR3 is 15 amino acids. The CDR3: CASSWGLAGVYEQYF. The DNA of the CDR3 is TGCGCCAGCAGCTGGGGACTAGCGGGCGTCTACGAGCAGTACTTC.

This clone was observed a few times. This sequence joins TRBV28 and TRBJ1-2, with D possibly TRBD1 on 6 matching bases. Germline CDR1 and CDR2: MDHEN and SYDVKM. CDR3 length equals 12 residues. V was clipped by 6 bases and J by 5 bases, with 10 bases between them. CDR3 loop: CASRQTGYGYTF. Here the CDR3 DNA reads TGTGCCAGCAGGCAAACAGGGTATGGCTACACCTTC.

The chain combines TRBV6-5 with TRBJ2-1; TRBD2 agrees at 7 bases. Unmatched junction bases numbered 8, after V lost 8 bases and J lost 4 bases. In germline, CDR1 is MNHEY, CDR2 SVGAGI. The CDR3 is made up of 14 amino acids. The CDR3, as DNA: TGTGCCAGCGGGAGGCGGGAGTGGTACAATGAGCAGTTCTTC. The encoded protein is CASGRREWYNEQFF.

This clone was picked up one time. The V call is TRBV23-1, the J call TRBJ2-2; TRBD1 matches at 8 bases. TRBV23-1 is an ORF; its function is uncertain. Trimming took 4 bases from V and 5 from J; bases not matched to a gene: 6. The CDR3 loop spans 15 amino acids. CDR3 loop: CASSPRTGRTGELFF. CDR3 nucleotide sequence: TGCGCCAGCAGTCCCAGGACAGGGCGAACCGGGGAGCTGTTTTTT.

The rearrangement joins TRBV6-6 to TRBJ1-5; 10 positions match TRBD1. Germline loops: CDR1 MNHNY, CDR2 SVGAGI (reference sequence). J gave up 3 bases and V 5 bases, and 4 bases lay outside the gene matches. The CDR3 is 15 residues long. The CDR3 coding sequence is TGTGCCAGCAGTCCGACAGGGGGCGTCAATCAGCCCCAGCATTTT. It specifies CASSPTGGVNQPQHF.

This rearrangement joins TRBV7-2 to TRBJ2-7; 8 nucleotides match TRBD2. This CDR3 comprises 12 residues. J gave up 6 bases and V 4 bases, and 2 bases lay outside the gene matches. Germline lookup yields CDR1 SGHTA and CDR2 FQGNSA. The CDR3 DNA is TGTGCCAGCAGCTCGACTAGCGCCGAGCAGTACTTC. Protein sequence: CASSSTSAEQYF. Based on the CDR3 plus reference TRBV7-2 and TRBJ2-7, the full variable domain is GAGVSQSPSNKVTEKGKDVELRCDPISGHTALYWYRQSLGQGLEFLIYFQGNSAPDKSGLPSDRFSAERTGGSVSTLTIQRTQQEDSAVYLCASSSTSAEQYFGPGTRLTVT.

The chain has TRBV28 and TRBJ2-5; maybe TRBD1 (6 bases). The CDR3 spans 13 residues. CDR1 is MDHEN and CDR2 is SYDVKM in the germline V gene. Trimming pared 6 bases from V and 2 bases from J, leaving 10 bases between. The CDR3 spells CASREGQQETQYF. The DNA for the CDR3 is TGTGCCAGCAGGGAAGGACAGCAAGAGACCCAGTACTTC. Full variable domain (remainder filled in from reference TRBV28 and TRBJ2-5): DVKVTQSSRYLVKRTGEKVFLECVQDMDHENMFWYRQDPGLGLRLIYFSYDVKMKEKGDIPEGYSVSREKKERFSLILESASTNQTSMYLCASREGQQETQYFGPGTRLLVL.

This rearrangement joins TRBV30 to TRBJ1-1; possible D gene TRBD1, 5 bases. V lost 1 base to trimming and J lost 3 bases, with 9 bases between them. Germline assignment: CDR1 GTSNPN and CDR2 SVGIG (reference sequence). The CDR3 is made up of 13 amino acids. For the CDR3, the DNA is TGTGCCTGGAGTGGGGGAGGGGACACTGAAGCTTTCTTT. Residues: CAWSGGGDTEAFF.

The chain uses TRBV2 and TRBJ2-3; 8 bases match TRBD2. Per germline, CDR1 SNHLY and CDR2 FYNNEI. V was clipped by 3 bases and J by 2 bases; unmatched bases: 4. The CDR3 is 15 residues long. CDR3 bases: TGTGCCAGCAGTGACGCTAGCGGGCACACAGATACGCAGTATTTT. This translates into CASSDASGHTDTQYF.

J is TRBJ2-1 and V is TRBV6-1; 8 bases line up with TRBD2. From germline, CDR1 is MNHNS and CDR2 SASEGT. Unmatched junction bases numbered 2, after V lost 6 bases and J lost 4 bases. This CDR3 is 13 amino acids long. In DNA form, the CDR3 reads TGTGCCAGCAGGGGACTAGAGTACAATGAGCAGTTCTTC. It is translated as CASRGLEYNEQFF.

V is TRBV2 and J is TRBJ2-3; D not resolved. Germline V gives CDR1 SNHLY, CDR2 FYNNEI. The CDR3 consists of 14 residues. V lost 7 bases to trimming and J lost 2 bases, with 13 bases between them. The CDR3 region is CASKPTQTTDTQYF. CDR3 DNA: TGTGCCAGCAAACCAACACAGACCACAGATACGCAGTATTTT.

This clone was observed a handful of times. The chain employs TRBV13 and TRBJ2-1, with a weak D call TRBD2 (6 bases). The germline gives CDR1 PRHDT, CDR2 FYEKMQ (reference sequence). V was clipped by 2 bases and J by 8 bases, with 19 bases between them. The length of the CDR3 is 16 residues. CDR3 region: CASSLIGQGGSDEQFF. DNA of the CDR3: TGTGCCAGCAGCTTAATAGGTCAGGGAGGCAGCGATGAGCAGTTCTTC.

V is TRBV30 and J is TRBJ2-3; 9 nucleotides agree with TRBD1. This CDR3 is 14 amino acids long. The germline gives CDR1 GTSNPN, CDR2 SVGIG (reference sequence). After removal of 6 bases from V and 4 bases from J, the junction contained 8 bases not matched to a gene. The CDR3 sequence is CACPRTGVPDTQYF. The CDR3 DNA reads as TGTGCCTGCCCCCGGACAGGGGTTCCAGATACGCAGTATTTT.

This chain links TRBV7-9 with TRBJ2-7; 7 bases map to TRBD1. The CDR3 covers 13 residues. Unmatched junction bases numbered 6, after V lost 8 bases and J lost 2 bases. CDR1 and CDR2 from the germline V gene are SEHNR and FQNEAQ (reference sequence). The CDR3 DNA reads TGTGCCAGCCAAGGGGACAGCACCTACGAGCAGTACTTC. Translated: CASQGDSTYEQYF.

This sequence joins TRBV7-2 and TRBJ2-7, with unresolved D. Germline-derived CDR1 and CDR2 are SGHTA and FQGNSA. Trimming cost V 5 bases and J 5 bases, with 16 bases left between them. This CDR3 region has 14 residues. CDR3 coding DNA: TGTGCCAGCAGCCTATTATGGGCCCGGAACGAGCAGTACTTC. As protein: CASSLLWARNEQYF.